The sequence of this T cell receptor beta chain was determined in a study of blood T cell repertoires in COVID-19. For the study at large: The origin of the acute and convalescent COVID-19 samples was the United States, Italy and Spain. PBMCs, B-cell-depleted T cells, or T cells provided the cDNA or gDNA that made up the material.

Original data processing: Reference gene primer amplification yielded estimated nucleated cell counts. TCRdb's copy holds only in-frame clones and misses some; the assay was immunoSEQ multiplex PCR. The DNA was the basis for D and trimming; V, J and clone size are from that table. The table includes around 320,000 clones, 65% to 90% detected once. This TCR came from a human donor in a cohort sampled during active COVID-19. The sequenced sample consisted of peripheral blood.

CDR3 amino acids: CASSIRSSNQPQHF. In DNA, the CDR3 is TGTGCCAGTAGTATCCGTAGTAGCAATCAGCCCCAGCATTTT. V gene TRBV19 combines with J gene TRBJ1-5; D gene unclear. V was cut by 3 bases and J by 0 bases, with 6 bases left in between. The CDR3 spans 14 residues. CDR1 is LNHDA, CDR2 SQIVND, per germline (reference sequence).